Listed below are T cell receptor beta chains from one sample, sequenced in a study of blood T cell repertoires in COVID-19. Sequencing used immunoSEQ multiplex PCR; TCRdb keeps in-frame clones, though not all of them. The repertoire includes about 100,000 clones, around four fifths of them detected once, and roughly 12% sits in the top ten. Source material: peripheral blood. The receptors originated from a man aged 50-60 years with active or convalescent COVID-19. Both conserved end residues are part of each CDR3. The D gene is left open where the match is weak. The size of a clone is reported for some rows only, either as once, few or many, or as a class for expanded clones.

.,TRBJ1-6,TRBV29-1,.,TGCAGCGTTGATCGTCCGGATAATTCACCCCTCCACTTT,CSVDRPDNSPLHF
.,TRBJ2-1,TRBV6-2/TRBV6-3,TRBD1,TGTGCCAGCAGTTTCGAGGACAGGATTTACAATGAGCAGTTCTTC,CASSFEDRIYNEQFF
.,TRBJ2-7,TRBV6-5,TRBD2,TGTGCCAGCAGGACCCTAGCGGGACGGTACGAGCAGTACTTC,CASRTLAGRYEQYF
.,TRBJ1-1,TRBV2,.,TGTGCCAGCAGTGTTACTCCCGAAACTGAAGCTTTCTTT,CASSVTPETEAFF
.,TRBJ1-2,TRBV6-1,.,TGTGCCAGCAGTGAAGAGGCAGGGGCTAACTATGGCTACACCTTC,CASSEEAGANYGYTF
.,TRBJ2-6,TRBV30,TRBD1,TGTGCCTGGAGTCCGGGACAGGCATTCTCTGGGGCCAACGTCCTGACTTTC,CAWSPGQAFSGANVLTF
.,TRBJ2-2,TRBV28,.,TGTGCCAGCACCTCCACGGGCGGGACGGTCACCGGGGAGCTGTTTTTT,CASTSTGGTVTGELFF
.,TRBJ1-5,TRBV6-5,TRBD1,TGTGCCAGCAGTTCCCAGGGGGCCGGTGGGCCCCAGCATTTT,CASSSQGAGGPQHF
.,TRBJ2-1,TRBV11-3,TRBD2,TGTGCCAGCAGTAAGAAGCGGGGGGCCTACAATGAGCAGTTCTTC,CASSKKRGAYNEQFF
many,TRBJ2-7,TRBV2,TRBD1,TGTGCCAGCATGATACCCGGCGGGACAGGGGAATACGAGCAGTACTTC,CASMIPGGTGEYEQYF
.,TRBJ1-2,TRBV30,.,TGTGCCTGGAGTCGACCGGTGGGCCTTAACTATGGCTACACCTTC,CAWSRPVGLNYGYTF
.,TRBJ1-6,TRBV19,.,TGTGCCAGTAGTATAGCCGGCTGGGAGGGGGCACCCCTCCACTTT,CASSIAGWEGAPLHF
.,TRBJ2-1,TRBV12-3/TRBV12-4,TRBD1,TGTGCCAGCCGGGACAGGGCCTTGGGTGAGCAGTTCTTC,CASRDRALGEQFF
.,TRBJ2-7,TRBV10-3,.,TGTGCCATCAGCCACTTAGAACTCTCCTACGAGCAGTACTTC,CAISHLELSYEQYF
.,TRBJ2-7,TRBV28,TRBD1,TGTGCCAGCAGCTCGACAGGGGGCCCGGGGGAGTACGAGCAGTACTTC,CASSSTGGPGEYEQYF
.,TRBJ2-1,TRBV6-5,TRBD2,TGTGCCAGCAGTTATCTCTCTAGCGGGAACCACAATGAGCAGTTCTTC,CASSYLSSGNHNEQFF
.,TRBJ2-3,TRBV12-5,TRBD2,TGTGCTAGTGGCAAGCGGGAGAGTACGCAGTATTTT,CASGKRESTQYF
.,TRBJ2-2,TRBV24-1,TRBD2,TGTGCCACCAGTGACAATAGCGGGGCTATAACCGGGGAGCTGTTTTTT,CATSDNSGAITGELFF
.,TRBJ1-1,TRBV18,.,TGTGCCAGCTCACCACCACCGCAAGGGGGTGAAGCTTTCTTT,CASSPPPQGGEAFF
.,TRBJ1-2,TRBV19,.,TGTGCCAGTAGCATATTCCCGGGGGGTCGGACAGCGAACTATGGCTACACCTTC,CASSIFPGGRTANYGYTF
.,TRBJ2-7,TRBV9,TRBD2,TGTGCCAGCAGCTTAACCGGGACTAGCGGGAGGTCATACGAGCAGTACTTC,CASSLTGTSGRSYEQYF
.,TRBJ2-2,TRBV5-1,TRBD2,TGCGCCAGCAGCTTAAGACTAGCGGAGAACACCGGGGAGCTGTTTTTT,CASSLRLAENTGELFF